The clone carrying this T cell receptor (beta chain) was found a few times. Its matching antigen is unknown. MiXCR, applied by TCRdb to the 5' RACE reads, yields one record per CDR3 protein. The repertoire holds roughly 480,000 distinct CDR3 sequences, nearly 25% seen once, with approximately 12% in the top ten. The sample is drawn from a study of T-cell memory formation after mild COVID-19. Study overall: TCR clusters mostly belonged to single donors.

Regarding the study as a whole: CD4+ clones that contracted lay mainly in CM and EM; CD8+ ones lay in EMRA. Clones from the second wave (peaking day 37) had unconfirmed SARS-CoV-2 specificity.

In germline, CDR1 is LGHNA, CDR2 YNFKEQ. J gave up 5 bases and V 1 base, and 9 bases lay outside the gene matches. The CDR3 totals 16 residues. The origin of this receptor is an adult woman who had mild COVID-19 (a few samples of this study predate the infection). Cell type and time point are not known. The sequenced sample consisted of PBMCs or a T cell subset sorted from them (not recorded which). The rearrangement uses TRBV4-2 and TRBJ2-5; 8 bases agree with TRBD2. For the CDR3, the DNA is TGTGCCAGCAGCCAAGGACCGGGAGGGGGGGCGGAGACCCAGTACTTC. Protein: CASSQGPGGGAETQYF.